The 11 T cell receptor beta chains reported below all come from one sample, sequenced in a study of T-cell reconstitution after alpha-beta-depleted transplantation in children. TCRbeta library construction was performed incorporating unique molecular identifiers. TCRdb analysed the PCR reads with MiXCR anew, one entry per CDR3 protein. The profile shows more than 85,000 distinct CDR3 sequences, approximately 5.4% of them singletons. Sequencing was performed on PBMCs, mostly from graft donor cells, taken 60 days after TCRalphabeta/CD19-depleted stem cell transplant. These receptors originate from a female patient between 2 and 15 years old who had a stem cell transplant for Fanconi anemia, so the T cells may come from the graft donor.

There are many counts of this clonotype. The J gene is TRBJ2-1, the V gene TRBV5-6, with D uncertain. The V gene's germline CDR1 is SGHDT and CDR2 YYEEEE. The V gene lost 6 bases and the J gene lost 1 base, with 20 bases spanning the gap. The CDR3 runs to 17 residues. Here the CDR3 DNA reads TGTGCCAGCACGAGCTTTATCGGGCAGCAATCCTACAATGAGCAGTTCTTC. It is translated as CASTSFIGQQSYNEQFF.

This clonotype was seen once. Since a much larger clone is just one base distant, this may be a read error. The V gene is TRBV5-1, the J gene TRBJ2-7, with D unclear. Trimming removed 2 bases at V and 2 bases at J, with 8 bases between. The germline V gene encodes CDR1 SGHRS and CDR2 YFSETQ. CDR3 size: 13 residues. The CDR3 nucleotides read TGCGCCAGCAGCTTCAGACCTACCTACGAGCAGTACGTC. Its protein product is CASSFRPTYEQYV.

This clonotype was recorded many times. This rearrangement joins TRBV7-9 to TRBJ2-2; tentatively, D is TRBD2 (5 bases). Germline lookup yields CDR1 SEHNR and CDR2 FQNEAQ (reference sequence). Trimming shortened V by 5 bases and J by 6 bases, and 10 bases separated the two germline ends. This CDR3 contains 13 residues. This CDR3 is CASSRLSAGELFF. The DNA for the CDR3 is TGTGCCAGCAGCCGCCTTAGCGCCGGGGAGCTGTTTTTT.

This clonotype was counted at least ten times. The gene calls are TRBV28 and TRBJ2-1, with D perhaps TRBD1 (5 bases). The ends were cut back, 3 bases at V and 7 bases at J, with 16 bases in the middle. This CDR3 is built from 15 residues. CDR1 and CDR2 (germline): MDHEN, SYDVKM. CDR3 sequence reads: CASSLSGSRRNEQFF. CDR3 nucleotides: TGTGCCAGCAGTTTGTCAGGGTCTCGTAGGAATGAGCAGTTCTTC.

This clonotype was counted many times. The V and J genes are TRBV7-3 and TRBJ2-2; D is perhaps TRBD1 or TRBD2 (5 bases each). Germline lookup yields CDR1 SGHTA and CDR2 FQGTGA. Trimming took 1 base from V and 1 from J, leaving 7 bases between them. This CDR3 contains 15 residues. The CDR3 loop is CASSLMGRNTGELFF. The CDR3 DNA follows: TGTGCCAGCAGCTTAATGGGACGGAACACCGGGGAGCTGTTTTTT.

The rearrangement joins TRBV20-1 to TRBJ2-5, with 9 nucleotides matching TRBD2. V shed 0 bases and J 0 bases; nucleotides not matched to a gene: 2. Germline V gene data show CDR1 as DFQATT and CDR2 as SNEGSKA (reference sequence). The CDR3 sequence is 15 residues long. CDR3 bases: TGCAGTGCTAGAGATGCTAGCGGGAACCAAGAGACCCAGTACTTC. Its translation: CSARDASGNQETQYF.

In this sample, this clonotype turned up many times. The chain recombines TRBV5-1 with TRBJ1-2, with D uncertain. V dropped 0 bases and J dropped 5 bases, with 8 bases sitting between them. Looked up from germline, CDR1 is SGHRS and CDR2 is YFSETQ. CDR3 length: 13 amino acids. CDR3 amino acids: CASSLEADYGYTF. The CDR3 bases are TGCGCCAGCAGCTTGGAGGCGGATTATGGCTACACCTTC. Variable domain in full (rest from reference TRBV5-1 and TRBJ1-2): KAGVTQTPRYLIKTRGQQVTLSCSPISGHRSVSWYQQTPGQGLQFLFEYFSETQRNKGNFPGRFSGRQFSNSRSEMNVSTLELGDSALYLCASSLEADYGYTFGSGTRLTVV.

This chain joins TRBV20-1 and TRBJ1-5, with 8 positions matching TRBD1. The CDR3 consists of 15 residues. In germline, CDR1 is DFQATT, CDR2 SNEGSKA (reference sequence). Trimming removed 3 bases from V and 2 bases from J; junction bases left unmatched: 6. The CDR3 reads CSASRIQGGNQPQHF. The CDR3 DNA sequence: TGCAGTGCTAGCAGAATACAGGGGGGCAATCAGCCCCAGCATTTT.

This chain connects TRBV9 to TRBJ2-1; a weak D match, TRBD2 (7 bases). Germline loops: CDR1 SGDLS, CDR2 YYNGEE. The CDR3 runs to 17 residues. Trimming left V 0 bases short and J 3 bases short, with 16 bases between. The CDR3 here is CASSVEGGGHLYNEQFF. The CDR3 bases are TGTGCCAGCAGCGTAGAGGGCGGGGGCCACCTCTACAATGAGCAGTTCTTC.

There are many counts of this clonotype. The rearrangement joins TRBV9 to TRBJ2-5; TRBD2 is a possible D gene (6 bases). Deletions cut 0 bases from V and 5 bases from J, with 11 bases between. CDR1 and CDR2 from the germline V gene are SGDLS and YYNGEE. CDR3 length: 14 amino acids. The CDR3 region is CASSVEGLMETQYF. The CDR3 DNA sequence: TGTGCCAGCAGCGTAGAGGGACTCATGGAGACCCAGTACTTC. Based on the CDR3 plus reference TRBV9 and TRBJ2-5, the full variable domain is DSGVTQTPKHLITATGQRVTLRCSPRSGDLSVYWYQQSLDQGLQFLIQYYNGEERAKGNILERFSAQQFPDLHSELNLSSLELGDSALYFCASSVEGLMETQYFGPGTRLLVL.

In DNA, the CDR3 is TGTGCCAGCAGCACGACTAGCGGGACTCACGAGCAGTACTTC. Translation gives CASSTTSGTHEQYF. The V gene is TRBV9, the J gene TRBJ2-7; the match to TRBD2 covers 11 bases. After removal of 4 bases from V and 5 bases from J, the junction contained 5 bases not matched to a gene. CDR3 size: 14 residues. Germline V gives CDR1 SGDLS, CDR2 YYNGEE. The complete variable domain, with remaining parts taken from reference TRBV9 and TRBJ2-7, reads DSGVTQTPKHLITATGQRVTLRCSPRSGDLSVYWYQQSLDQGLQFLIQYYNGEERAKGNILERFSAQQFPDLHSELNLSSLELGDSALYFCASSTTSGTHEQYFGPGTRLTVT.